Shown below are 19 T cell receptor beta chains from a single sample sequenced in a study of blood T cell repertoires in COVID-19. Some clones are missing from TCRdb's copy, which holds only in-frame ones; the method was immunoSEQ multiplex PCR. The sample includes over 300,000 clones, more than 80% of them seen just once. The sample was peripheral blood. The receptors shown here come from a man aged 40-50 years with acute or convalescent COVID-19.

This sequence joins TRBV3-1 (or the pseudogene TRBV3-2) and TRBJ1-4, with unresolved D. Looked up from germline, CDR1 is LGHDT and CDR2 is YNNKEL (reference sequence). The CDR3 is 15 amino acids. Trimming left V 1 base short and J 2 bases short, with 8 bases between. This chain's CDR3 is CASSQGPPTNEKLFF. CDR3 DNA sequence: TGTGCCAGCAGCCAAGGGCCCCCGACTAATGAAAAACTGTTTTTT.

This clone was recorded once. V and J are TRBV19 and TRBJ1-4; 11 nucleotides line up with TRBD1. The germline V gene encodes CDR1 LNHDA and CDR2 SQIVND (reference sequence). The CDR3 is made up of 15 amino acids. J gave up 8 bases and V 1 base, and 3 bases lay outside the gene matches. In nucleotides, the CDR3 is TGTGCCAGTAGTATAGGGACAGGGGGCGGCGAAAAACTGTTTTTT. Translated, it gives CASSIGTGGGEKLFF.

This clone was seen once. This chain joins TRBV25-1 and TRBJ1-4, with 10 positions matching TRBD1. Germline CDR1 reads MGHDK; CDR2 reads SYGVNS. The CDR3 runs 14 residues. V trimming: 5 bases; J trimming: 10 bases; junction bases outside the gene matches: 7. In DNA, the CDR3 is TGTGCCAGCAGTTTGGACAGGGGGGGAGGAAAACTGTTTTTT. Encoded protein: CASSLDRGGGKLFF. The whole variable domain, filled in from reference TRBV25-1 and TRBJ1-4, reads EADIYQTPRYLVIGTGKKITLECSQTMGHDKMYWYQQDPGMELHLIHYSYGVNSTEKGDLSSESTVSRIRTEHFPLTLESARPSHTSQYLCASSLDRGGGKLFFGSGTQLSVL.

The chain joins TRBV7-3 to TRBJ2-7; 7 bases agree with TRBD1. J gave up 5 bases and V 5 bases, and 9 bases lay outside the gene matches. Germline loops: CDR1 SGHTA, CDR2 FQGTGA. The length of the CDR3 is 14 residues. The CDR3 nucleotides are TGTGCCAGCAGCCCCGACGACAGGGTAAACGAGCAGTACTTC. Translating gives CASSPDDRVNEQYF. Filled out from reference TRBV7-3 and TRBJ2-7, the complete variable domain reads GAGVSQTPSNKVTEKGKYVELRCDPISGHTALYWYRQSLGQGPEFLIYFQGTGAADDSGLPNDRFFAVRPEGSVSTLKIQRTERGDSAVYLCASSPDDRVNEQYFGPGTRLTVT.

This clone occurred once. CDR3 bases: TGTGCCAGCAATCCCAGCGGGGGAGAAGGAGATACGCAGTATTTT. Translated: CASNPSGGEGDTQYF. The chain joins TRBV6-4 to TRBJ2-3; 8 positions match TRBD2. V trimming: 7 bases; J trimming: 5 bases; junction bases outside the gene matches: 11. CDR1 MRHNA and CDR2 SNTAGT come from the germline V gene. This CDR3 contains 15 residues.

V is TRBV19 and J is TRBJ2-1; the match to TRBD2 covers 12 bases. CDR3 length equals 17 residues. Germline V gives CDR1 LNHDA, CDR2 SQIVND (reference sequence). V was clipped by 2 bases and J by 8 bases; unmatched bases: 10. The CDR3 DNA is TGTGCCAGTAGTATAAGGGCTAGCGGGAGGGCCATGGATGAGCAGTTCTTC. Translation gives CASSIRASGRAMDEQFF.

The chain carries TRBV7-2 and TRBJ1-1, with 7 bases fitting TRBD1. Germline CDR1 SGHTA, CDR2 FQGNSA. Trimming at V came to 6 bases and at J to 4 bases, leaving 5 bases not matched to a gene. The CDR3 spans 13 residues. CDR3 sequence: CASRRPGGTEAFF. CDR3 DNA: TGTGCCAGCAGACGCCCAGGGGGCACTGAAGCTTTCTTT.

J is TRBJ2-7 and V is TRBV4-1; D is possibly TRBD2 (5 bases). Germline assignment: CDR1 MGHRA and CDR2 YSYEKL. The CDR3 totals 14 residues. Trimming left V 0 bases short and J 3 bases short, with 9 bases between. For the CDR3, the DNA is TGCGCCAGCAGCCAAGAAGCGGTGGGCTACGAGCAGTACTTC. Its protein is CASSQEAVGYEQYF.

This chain connects TRBV12-3 or TRBV12-4 to TRBJ2-5; D ambiguous. The CDR3 is 13 amino acids. V was cut by 5 bases and J by 0 bases, with 7 bases left in between. Here the CDR3 DNA reads TGTGCCAGCAGTACGACAAACCAAGAGACCCAGTACTTC. This translates into CASSTTNQETQYF.

This chain uses TRBV29-1 with TRBJ2-7; a weak D match, TRBD2 (6 bases). CDR3 length: 13 residues. The V end lost 6 bases, the J end lost 4 bases, and 16 bases lay between the germline ends. The germline V gene has CDR1 SQVTM and CDR2 ANQGSEA. CDR3 in amino acids: CSVFGGSSYEQYF. The DNA of the CDR3 is TGCAGCGTCTTCGGGGGTTCCAGTTACGAGCAGTACTTC.

V is TRBV28 and J is TRBJ2-7; 8 nucleotides line up with TRBD1. Germline V lookup: CDR1 MDHEN, CDR2 SYDVKM. V shed 5 bases, J shed 0 bases, and the junction held 12 bases outside the gene matches. This CDR3 has 17 amino acids. CDR3 nucleotides: TGTGCCAGCAGTCTCTTACCCGGGACAGGACCCTCCTACGAGCAGTACTTC. Encoded protein: CASSLLPGTGPSYEQYF.

This chain joins TRBV30 and TRBJ1-1; no reliable D call. The V and J ends lost 4 bases and 0 bases respectively, with 9 bases between them. Germline V gives CDR1 GTSNPN, CDR2 SVGIG (reference sequence). The CDR3 consists of 13 residues. The CDR3 DNA follows: TGTGCCTGGAAACTAGGTCTGAACACTGAAGCTTTCTTT. Translation: CAWKLGLNTEAFF.

This clone was seen a single time. V and J are TRBV27 and TRBJ1-5, with 8 bases matching TRBD1. Germline assignment: CDR1 MNHEY and CDR2 SMNVEV (reference sequence). The CDR3 loop spans 15 amino acids. V gave up 2 bases and J gave up 7 bases; unmatched junction bases: 7. The CDR3 DNA follows: TGTGCCAGCAGTTTAGCAGGGGGCCCAGGCCAGCCCCAGCATTTT. This gives the protein CASSLAGGPGQPQHF.

This chain uses TRBV19 with TRBJ1-5; 8 nucleotides align to TRBD1. This CDR3 has 16 amino acids. Germline CDR1 is LNHDA and CDR2 is SQIVND (reference sequence). Losses at the gene ends were 5 bases for V and 6 bases for J; bases not matched to a gene: 12. In DNA form, the CDR3 reads TGTGCCAGTAGTCCGGAAGACAGGGGTTTACGTCAGCCCCAGCATTTT. The encoded protein is CASSPEDRGLRQPQHF.

The V call is TRBV5-8, the J call TRBJ2-3, with a possible D match to TRBD1 (6 bases). Germline CDR1 is SGHTS and CDR2 is YDEGEE. The CDR3 consists of 14 residues. V lost 4 bases to trimming and J lost 3 bases, with 12 bases between them. The CDR3 is CASSPGQITDTQYF. CDR3 nucleotide sequence: TGTGCCAGCAGCCCCGGACAGATTACAGATACGCAGTATTTT. The whole variable domain, filled in from reference TRBV5-8 and TRBJ2-3, reads EAGVTQSPTHLIKTRGQQATLRCSPISGHTSVYWYQQALGLGLQFLLWYDEGEERNRGNFPPRFSGRQFPNYSSELNVNALELEDSALYLCASSPGQITDTQYFGPGTRLTVL.

The V call is TRBV18, the J call TRBJ2-7; D might be TRBD1 (6 bases). This CDR3 comprises 18 residues. The germline gives CDR1 KGHSH, CDR2 LQKENI. Trimming shortened V by 2 bases and J by 1 base, and 21 bases separated the two germline ends. CDR3 protein: CASSPVRLTGTQSYEQYF. CDR3 DNA: TGTGCCAGCTCACCAGTGCGTTTAACAGGGACGCAGTCCTACGAGCAGTACTTC.

The gene calls are TRBV9 and TRBJ2-2, with D possibly TRBD1 on 5 matching bases. The CDR3 covers 14 residues. V was cut by 0 bases and J by 6 bases, with 9 bases left in between. CDR1 and CDR2 from the germline V gene are SGDLS and YYNGEE. DNA of the CDR3: TGTGCCAGCAGCGTAGAATTCAGGGCCGGGGAGCTGTTTTTT. Its protein is CASSVEFRAGELFF.

The chain uses TRBV13 and TRBJ1-2; the D gene is possibly TRBD1 (5 bases). This CDR3 has 14 residues. V lost 1 base to trimming and J lost 6 bases, with 12 bases between them. Germline-derived CDR1 and CDR2 are PRHDT and FYEKMQ (reference sequence). CDR3 nucleotide sequence: TGTGCCAGCAGCTTAGTGTGGCCGGGGGATGGCTACACCTTC. Translation gives CASSLVWPGDGYTF.

The chain combines TRBV5-4 with TRBJ2-1; a weak D match, TRBD1 (5 bases). Trimming left V 0 bases short and J 3 bases short, with 13 bases between. The CDR3 has 16 residues. CDR1 is SGHNT, CDR2 YYREEE, per germline (reference sequence). The DNA of the CDR3 is TGTGCCAGCAGCTTGGGGGGCTCCGGCTTCTACAATGAGCAGTTCTTC. Protein product: CASSLGGSGFYNEQFF.